This T cell receptor (beta chain) was recovered during a study of Graves' ophthalmopathy and Graves' hyperthyroidism. Study summary: Specimen type is peripheral blood, obtained at initial diagnosis before any treatment. Findings of the study overall: Most clonotypes expanded in thyroid above 0.001 frequency were present in blood too.

The evidence that diagnosis relied on was clinical symptoms, serum thyroxine, TRAb, thyroid ultrasound and orbital computed tomography. With regard to this clonotype: Its antigen is not known. This may be a read error, as it is one base from a much larger clone.

Investigators amplified TCR beta CDR3 regions from RNA transcripts. Second-round multiplex PCR came after first-round RT-PCR with HTBI primers. TCRdb called the multiplex PCR reads again in MiXCR, with one record for every CDR3 protein. The table includes approximately 700,000 distinct CDR3 sequences, 40% detected once. Germline lookup yields CDR1 SGDLS and CDR2 YYNGEE. This CDR3 has 13 residues. V lost 4 bases and J 0 bases, leaving 5 bases between the germline ends. The sample consisted of peripheral blood. The sequence came from an adult man with Graves' ophthalmopathy. J is TRBJ1-5 and V is TRBV9, with no clear D. The CDR3 sequence is CASSKASNQPQHF. The CDR3 DNA reads as TGTGCCAGCAGCAAGGCTAGCAATCAGCCCCAGCATTTT.